This TCR beta chain was profiled in a study of shared clonotypes between healthy human individuals. CDR1 is SGHNT and CDR2 is YYREEE in the germline V gene (reference sequence). CDR3 size: 14 residues. V lost 5 bases, J lost 2 bases, and 3 bases stayed unmatched. Caucasian adults living in Nashville, Tennessee, provided all samples. Study findings and constraints: The generation probabilities recorded for non-shared clonotypes fell below those of clonotypes shared by all four donors. Sharing across four donors was seen in around 5.1% of naive CD4 clonotypes.

To note about this clone: As yet, its antigen is unknown.

Original data processing: From ImmunoSEQ came sequences covering only the junction and carrying no quality scores, so filtering differed. Method: immunoSEQ multiplex PCR; TCRdb's copy keeps in-frame clones and lacks some. Clone size and V and J calls were adopted from that table, with D and trimming inferred from the DNA. The table shows fewer than 200,000 clones, with 65% to 70% occurring only once. Source material: memory CD4+ T cells sorted from blood. As for subset: CD45RA-negative fraction. The chain uses TRBV5-4 and TRBJ2-3, with 9 positions matching TRBD2. This sequence was found in a young man in good health. This chain's CDR3 is CASSLAGTTDTQYF. The CDR3 DNA reads TGTGCCAGCAGTCTAGCGGGGACCACAGATACGCAGTATTTT.